The 5 T cell receptor beta chains presented below share a single source sample, sequenced in a study of neoadjuvant anti-PD-1 for oral cavity cancer. Some clones are missing from TCRdb's copy, which holds only in-frame ones; the method was immunoSEQ multiplex PCR. This repertoire shows fewer than 7,000 clones, 74% found once; its top ten account for approximately 3.3%. The specimen comprised PBMCs, sampled before nivolumab (anti-PD-1) treatment. The receptors derive from a person between 40 and 85 years old with oral cavity squamous cell carcinoma.

This chain joins TRBV7-8 and TRBJ2-3, with no clear D. Germline assignment: CDR1 SGHVS and CDR2 FQNEAQ. V lost 7 bases, J lost 1 base, and 15 bases lay in between. This CDR3 is built from 15 residues. The CDR3 region has the DNA TGTGCCAGCACCCCCGGGTCCTGGGGCACAGATACGCAGTATTTT. It specifies CASTPGSWGTDTQYF.

V is TRBV5-6 and J is TRBJ2-3; 12 nucleotides agree with TRBD2. This CDR3 has 16 amino acids. The V and J ends lost 2 bases and 3 bases, in that order; junction bases with no gene match: 4. Germline lookup yields CDR1 SGHDT and CDR2 YYEEEE. In nucleotides, the CDR3 is TGTGCCAGCAGCTTTACTAGCGGGGGGTGGACAGATACGCAGTATTTT. This codes for CASSFTSGGWTDTQYF.

This clone was detected only a few times. This chain uses TRBV19 with TRBJ2-7; D perhaps matches TRBD1 (6 bases). Germline V lookup: CDR1 LNHDA, CDR2 SQIVND (reference sequence). V was trimmed by 6 bases and J by 5 bases, leaving 20 bases between them. The CDR3 totals 15 residues. CDR3 amino acids: CASSKQGVTPDEQYF. CDR3 DNA: TGTGCCAGTAGCAAACAGGGCGTTACTCCGGACGAGCAGTACTTC. Drawing the rest from reference TRBV19 and TRBJ2-7, the complete variable domain is DGGITQSPKYLFRKEGQNVTLSCEQNLNHDAMYWYRQDPGQGLRLIYYSQIVNDFQKGDIAEGYSVSREKKESFPLTVTSAQKNPTAFYLCASSKQGVTPDEQYFGPGTRLTVT.

This rearrangement joins TRBV2 to TRBJ2-3, with a possible D match to TRBD2 (6 bases). CDR3 length: 12 amino acids. Per the germline V gene, CDR1 is SNHLY and CDR2 is FYNNEI. Trimming removed 11 bases at V and 0 bases at J, with 9 bases between. CDR3 in amino acids: CAGGTSTDTQYF. CDR3 nucleotides: TGTGCCGGGGGGACTAGCACAGATACGCAGTATTTT.

J is TRBJ2-2 and V is TRBV20-1; D unclear. CDR3 length: 11 residues. From germline, CDR1 is DFQATT and CDR2 SNEGSKA (reference sequence). With 0 bases removed from V and 7 bases from J, the gap between germline ends came to 3 bases. The CDR3 loop reads CSAREGGELFF. CDR3 DNA: TGCAGTGCTAGAGAAGGCGGGGAGCTGTTTTTT.